The 26 T cell receptor beta chains below all came from one sample that was sequenced in a study of OX40 agonist ivuxolimab in advanced cancers. The library was prepared using the immunoSEQ multiplex PCR assay. Drawn from immuneACCESS, this table holds only the in-frame rearrangements with V and J called that TCRdb kept. Clones are partly lost; checked studies trace under half to an unresolved V gene and leave the rest unexplained. This sample comprises approximately 82,000 clones, around four fifths of them detected only once. Of the sample, around 0.84% is held by the ten largest clones. This sample comprised CD4+ or CD8+ T cells sorted from blood, obtained in a trial of the OX40 agonist ivuxolimab. The origin of the receptors is an adult with an advanced solid tumor such as melanoma, head and neck, liver or kidney cancer.

The chain carries TRBV4-3 and TRBJ1-1; D ambiguous. The CDR3 runs 13 residues. Trimming shortened V by 4 bases and J by 4 bases, and 10 bases separated the two germline ends. CDR1 and CDR2 from the germline V gene are LGHNA and YSLEER. CDR3 amino acids: CASSPTSPTEAFF. DNA of the CDR3: TGCGCCAGCAGCCCGACGTCACCCACTGAAGCTTTCTTT.

V and J are TRBV2 and TRBJ2-6; TRBD1 agrees at 7 bases. Trimming at V came to 5 bases and at J to 2 bases, leaving 9 bases not matched to a gene. Per the germline V gene, CDR1 is SNHLY and CDR2 is FYNNEI. This CDR3 has 17 residues. CDR3 region: CASSRDRTGAGANVLTF. The CDR3 DNA reads TGTGCCAGCAGTCGGGACAGAACCGGGGCTGGGGCCAACGTCCTGACTTTC.

The V and J genes are TRBV18 and TRBJ1-6, with 7 positions matching TRBD1. Trimming at V came to 8 bases and at J to 10 bases, leaving 8 bases not matched to a gene. The CDR3 is 13 amino acids. Per germline, CDR1 KGHSH and CDR2 LQKENI. CDR3 sequence: CASATGSGSPLHF. CDR3 nucleotide sequence: TGTGCCAGCGCGACAGGGTCGGGCTCACCCCTCCACTTT.

The chain is built from TRBV6-5 and TRBJ2-3; 9 bases agree with TRBD2. Per the germline V gene, CDR1 is MNHEY and CDR2 is SVGAGI. The V gene end was trimmed by 6 bases and the J gene end by 1 base; junction bases not matched to a gene: 2. This CDR3 has 14 amino acids. The CDR3 bases are TGTGCCAGCAGGCAGCGGGGGGGCACAGATACGCAGTATTTT. Translated, it gives CASRQRGGTDTQYF.

The chain has TRBV7-9 and TRBJ2-3, with 15 bases matching TRBD2. Trimming removed 4 bases from V and 2 bases from J; junction bases left unmatched: 4. CDR3 size: 17 residues. The germline V gene has CDR1 SEHNR and CDR2 FQNEAQ (reference sequence). CDR3 sequence reads: CASSWGLAGGLTDTQYF. Here the CDR3 DNA reads TGTGCCAGCAGCTGGGGACTAGCGGGGGGACTCACAGATACGCAGTATTTT. Filled out from reference TRBV7-9 and TRBJ2-3, the complete variable domain reads DTGVSQNPRHKITKRGQNVTFRCDPISEHNRLYWYRQTLGQGPEFLTYFQNEAQLEKSRLLSDRFSAERPKGSFSTLEIQRTEQGDSAMYLCASSWGLAGGLTDTQYFGPGTRLTVL.

This rearrangement joins TRBV10-3 to TRBJ1-2, with D possibly matching TRBD1 (5 bases). The CDR3 runs 12 residues. V was cut by 7 bases and J by 6 bases, with 12 bases left in between. From germline, CDR1 is ENHRY and CDR2 SYGVKD. The CDR3, as DNA: TGTGCCATCACCGGGACCTCTGATGGCTACACCTTC. Its translation: CAITGTSDGYTF.

The chain employs TRBV10-3 and TRBJ1-5; D not resolved. The CDR3 sequence is 15 residues long. Germline assignment: CDR1 ENHRY and CDR2 SYGVKD. Trimming shortened V by 0 bases and J by 6 bases, and 12 bases separated the two germline ends. The CDR3 DNA is TGTGCCATCAGTGAGTCCGGCCAAGGGCGTCAGCCCCAGCATTTT. Protein product: CAISESGQGRQPQHF.

The gene calls are TRBV5-1 and TRBJ2-3, with 9 bases fitting TRBD2. This CDR3 has 16 residues. In germline, CDR1 is SGHRS, CDR2 YFSETQ. V shed 7 bases and J 3 bases; nucleotides not matched to a gene: 12. The CDR3 coding sequence is TGCGCCAGCTCCCGAGGGCGGGGGGGCGGAACAGATACGCAGTATTTT. It encodes CASSRGRGGGTDTQYF. Combining the CDR3 with reference TRBV5-1 and TRBJ2-3 gives the whole variable domain KAGVTQTPRYLIKTRGQQVTLSCSPISGHRSVSWYQQTPGQGLQFLFEYFSETQRNKGNFPGRFSGRQFSNSRSEMNVSTLELGDSALYLCASSRGRGGGTDTQYFGPGTRLTVL.

The V gene is TRBV27, the J gene TRBJ2-7; D is undetermined. V lost 6 bases, J lost 1 base, and 10 bases lay in between. Germline-derived CDR1 and CDR2 are MNHEY and SMNVEV (reference sequence). The CDR3 runs to 13 residues. The CDR3 bases are TGTGCCAGCAGCGCGGACGGTTCCTACGAGCAGTACTTC. Its protein product is CASSADGSYEQYF.

This sequence joins TRBV27 and TRBJ1-2; D is possibly TRBD1 (6 bases). Germline loops: CDR1 MNHEY, CDR2 SMNVEV (reference sequence). The CDR3 extends over 17 amino acids. V was trimmed by 2 bases and J by 1 base, leaving 17 bases between them. CDR3 sequence (DNA): TGTGCCAGCAGTTTAAAGGGGGTGGGAGCTGGTAACTATGGCTACACCTTC. It encodes CASSLKGVGAGNYGYTF.

CDR3 loop: CASRVDRGPGNTIYF. CDR3 DNA sequence: TGCGCCAGCAGAGTGGACAGGGGGCCTGGAAACACCATATATTTT. V is TRBV5-1 and J is TRBJ1-3, with 11 bases lining up with TRBD1. This CDR3 is built from 15 residues. Losses at the gene ends were 5 bases for V and 2 bases for J; bases not matched to a gene: 3. Germline V gives CDR1 SGHRS, CDR2 YFSETQ.

This clone is a singleton in its sample. The chain joins TRBV4-1 to TRBJ2-4, with 12 bases fitting TRBD2. V dropped 1 base and J dropped 2; count of bases not matched to a gene: 6. This CDR3 has 18 residues. Germline lookup yields CDR1 MGHRA and CDR2 YSYEKL. This CDR3 is CASSQGLAGGRTKNIQYF. The CDR3 DNA sequence: TGCGCCAGCAGCCAAGGGCTAGCGGGGGGGCGGACCAAAAACATTCAGTACTTC.

The chain is built from TRBV2 and TRBJ2-1; D remains ambiguous. This CDR3 comprises 13 residues. Looked up from germline, CDR1 is SNHLY and CDR2 is FYNNEI. V lost 6 bases and J lost 9, with 15 bases in between. The CDR3 sequence: CASSLDGLREQFF. The CDR3 DNA reads TGTGCCAGCAGCCTGGACGGTCTTCGTGAGCAGTTCTTC.

The rearrangement uses TRBV27 and TRBJ2-5; no reliable D call. TRBJ2-7 explains the end of the DNA better; the J call may be wrong. Germline V gene data show CDR1 as MNHEY and CDR2 as SMNVEV (reference sequence). The length of the CDR3 is 9 residues. The CDR3 sequence is CASSYEQYF. In DNA form, the CDR3 reads TGTGCCAGCAGCTACGAGCAGTACTTC.

V and J are TRBV7-2 and TRBJ1-6; D possibly corresponds to TRBD1 (5 bases). Trimming pared 5 bases from V and 9 bases from J, leaving 17 bases between. The germline V gene has CDR1 SGHTA and CDR2 FQGNSA. This CDR3 has 15 residues. The CDR3 protein is CASSQMWGSGSPLHF. CDR3 nucleotide sequence: TGTGCCAGCAGCCAAATGTGGGGGTCCGGTTCACCCCTCCACTTT.

This chain connects TRBV7-2 to TRBJ2-5; 7 nucleotides line up with TRBD1. Germline CDR1 is SGHTA and CDR2 is FQGNSA. There are 14 residues in the CDR3. The V and J ends lost 4 bases and 4 bases, in that order; junction bases with no gene match: 6. For the CDR3, the DNA is TGTGCCAGCAGCTCAATGACAGGGAGAGAGACCCAGTACTTC. Protein sequence: CASSSMTGRETQYF.

For the CDR3, the DNA is TGTGCCAGCAGCTTGGGGGCGGGCAAGGAGACCCAGTACTTC. Residues: CASSLGAGKETQYF. The chain has TRBV11-2 and TRBJ2-5, with D perhaps matching TRBD1 (6 bases). The CDR3 loop spans 14 amino acids. Per germline, CDR1 SGHAT and CDR2 FQNNGV. V was clipped by 3 bases and J by 5 bases, with 13 bases between them.

The chain employs TRBV6-1 and TRBJ2-1, with 8 bases lining up with TRBD1. Per the germline V gene, CDR1 is MNHNS and CDR2 is SASEGT. Trimming took 2 bases from V and 3 from J; bases not matched to a gene: 9. The CDR3 consists of 17 residues. The CDR3 region has the DNA TGTGCCAGCAGTGAATACAAGGACAGGGCCAGCTACAATGAGCAGTTCTTC. Protein: CASSEYKDRASYNEQFF.

The gene calls are TRBV7-9 and TRBJ1-4; TRBD1 matches 9 bases. Germline CDR1 is SEHNR and CDR2 is FQNEAQ (reference sequence). CDR3 length: 14 residues. The ends lost 3 bases at V and 6 bases at J; junction bases unmatched: 2. CDR3 region: CASSFWTGDEKLFF. CDR3 bases: TGTGCCAGCAGCTTCTGGACAGGGGATGAAAAACTGTTTTTT.

This chain links TRBV7-9 with TRBJ2-1; the match to TRBD2 covers 9 bases. CDR3 length: 15 amino acids. CDR1 is SEHNR and CDR2 is FQNEAQ in the germline V gene (reference sequence). Trimming took 2 bases from V and 7 from J; bases not matched to a gene: 6. The CDR3: CASSLRRLAGNEQFF. The CDR3 nucleotides read TGTGCCAGCAGCTTAAGGAGGCTAGCGGGGAATGAGCAGTTCTTC.

V usage is TRBV19 and J usage is TRBJ2-7; 8 nucleotides align to TRBD1. Germline CDR1 and CDR2: LNHDA and SQIVND (reference sequence). The junction had 9 bases not matched to a gene; V was cut back by 5 bases and J by 3 bases. The length of the CDR3 is 15 residues. CDR3 residues: CASSASGTGNYEQYF. CDR3 in DNA: TGTGCCAGTAGTGCCTCCGGGACAGGAAACTACGAGCAGTACTTC.

The chain links TRBV12-5 to TRBJ2-3, with 15 bases aligning to TRBD2. This CDR3 has 17 residues. Germline CDR1 LGHNT, CDR2 FRNRAP. The ends lost 7 bases at V and 4 bases at J; junction bases unmatched: 9. The DNA of the CDR3 is TGTGCTAGTGTCCAAACCCGGACTAGCGGGGGGGCAGATACGCAGTATTTT. Amino acid sequence: CASVQTRTSGGADTQYF.

Here the CDR3 DNA reads TGTGCCACCCGCCCCGCCGGGAACACTGAAGCTTTCTTT. Translating it yields CATRPAGNTEAFF. The chain couples TRBV6-1 to TRBJ1-1; D remains unclear. The CDR3 loop spans 13 amino acids. CDR1 is MNHNS, CDR2 SASEGT, per germline. The V gene lost 10 bases and the J gene lost 1 base, with 13 bases spanning the gap.

This sequence joins TRBV6-1 and TRBJ1-5; possibly TRBD1 for D (5 bases). The CDR3 sequence is 16 residues long. V shed 4 bases and J shed 9 bases, with 22 bases lying between them. Germline values: CDR1 MNHNS, CDR2 SASEGT. CDR3 region: CASSVTPGTVVRPQHF. CDR3 coding DNA: TGTGCCAGCAGTGTTACGCCCGGGACCGTGGTAAGGCCCCAGCATTTT.

The rearrangement joins TRBV6-6 to TRBJ2-3; D is unresolved. Trimming took off 7 bases at V and 6 bases at J, with 14 bases between the two ends. CDR1 MNHNY and CDR2 SVGAGI come from the germline V gene (reference sequence). The CDR3 contains 13 residues. The CDR3 protein is CASTKGTFDTQYF. In nucleotides, the CDR3 is TGTGCCAGCACCAAGGGCACATTTGATACGCAGTATTTT.

The V gene is TRBV4-1, the J gene TRBJ2-3, with a tentative D call TRBD2 (5 bases). V was clipped by 4 bases and J by 4 bases, with 18 bases between them. The CDR3 loop spans 16 amino acids. Germline loops: CDR1 MGHRA, CDR2 YSYEKL. CDR3 bases: TGCGCCAGCAGCCGCCTAGGGATCGGGGTCTCAGATACGCAGTATTTT. Protein sequence: CASSRLGIGVSDTQYF.